This passage covers 8 T cell receptor beta chains from one sample sequenced in a study of identifying expanded T cells in peripheral blood. TCRdb's copy holds only in-frame clones and misses some; the assay was immunoSEQ multiplex PCR. The table includes around 100,000 clones, approximately 90% detected once. The sample was blood. These receptors all come from a person between 18 and 69 years old in good health.

The chain joins TRBV11-2 to TRBJ1-2; D call uncertain. Trimming left V 3 bases short and J 3 bases short, with 8 bases between. CDR3 length: 13 residues. Germline V gene lookup returns CDR1 SGHAT and CDR2 FQNNGV. The CDR3 is CASSFREHYGYTF. As DNA, the CDR3 is TGTGCCAGCAGCTTTAGGGAGCACTATGGCTACACCTTC.

The rearrangement links TRBV5-1 to TRBJ2-7; possible D gene TRBD1, 6 bases. Germline V lookup: CDR1 SGHRS, CDR2 YFSETQ. The CDR3 extends over 16 amino acids. Deletions cut 0 bases from V and 1 base from J, with 14 bases between. The CDR3 sequence is CASSLEVAGTSYEQYF. The CDR3 DNA reads as TGCGCCAGCAGCTTGGAGGTCGCAGGGACATCCTACGAGCAGTACTTC.

This chain joins TRBV29-1 and TRBJ1-4; unclear D gene. V shed 3 bases and J shed 4 bases, with 3 bases lying between them. The CDR3 spans 11 residues. Germline V gene lookup returns CDR1 SQVTM and CDR2 ANQGSEA. CDR3 nucleotides: TGCAGCGTTGACCTTAATGAAAAACTGTTTTTT. It is translated as CSVDLNEKLFF.

The chain couples TRBV4-1 to TRBJ2-5; D possibly matches TRBD1 or TRBD2 (7 bases each). V was pared by 3 bases and J by 4 bases, with 24 bases between. The germline V gene has CDR1 MGHRA and CDR2 YSYEKL. The CDR3 is made up of 18 amino acids. The CDR3 bases are TGCGCCAGCAGCCACCTCCCCCAGGGGGGGCAGAGGGGAGAGACCCAGTACTTC. The encoded protein is CASSHLPQGGQRGETQYF.

Written as DNA, the CDR3 is TGTGCCAGCACCTCCTCAGGGGGGGTTAGGTACACTGAAGCTTTCTTT. Residues: CASTSSGGVRYTEAFF. The J gene is TRBJ1-1, the V gene TRBV27; 7 bases agree with TRBD1. The length of the CDR3 is 16 residues. Germline lookup yields CDR1 MNHEY and CDR2 SMNVEV (reference sequence). Germline trimming cut 7 bases from V and 3 bases from J; bases unmatched to any gene: 14.

This rearrangement joins TRBV5-1 to TRBJ2-1; 7 bases line up with TRBD1. The V gene end was trimmed by 5 bases and the J gene end by 2 bases; junction bases not matched to a gene: 4. Germline CDR1 SGHRS, CDR2 YFSETQ. This CDR3 has 14 residues. CDR3 coding DNA: TGCGCCAGCAGTGTACAGGGGACCTACAATGAGCAGTTCTTC. It encodes CASSVQGTYNEQFF.

V and J are TRBV6-5 and TRBJ1-2; D may be TRBD1 (5 bases). Trimming removed 2 bases from V and 4 bases from J, with 17 bases in between. Germline V gene data show CDR1 as MNHEY and CDR2 as SVGAGI. The CDR3 consists of 16 residues. CDR3 bases: TGTGCCAGCAGTTACCCCGGCGGCAGGGAAAGCTATGGCTACACCTTC. This translates into CASSYPGGRESYGYTF.

This chain links TRBV28 with TRBJ2-7; 8 nucleotides agree with TRBD2. The CDR3 length is 15 residues. Unmatched junction bases numbered 9, after V lost 4 bases and J lost 4 bases. Germline CDR1 MDHEN, CDR2 SYDVKM. CDR3 in amino acids: CASSSPGGGLYEQYF. CDR3 in DNA: TGTGCCAGCAGTTCACCAGGCGGGGGGCTTTACGAGCAGTACTTC.